Detailed here is one TCR beta chain. Antigen: not known. Sample time point: persistent/refractory GD, antithyroid drugs over 5 years with positive TRAb. Isolated PBMC RNA provided the starting material for the TCR library. Combining iRepertoire HTBI primers with Arm-PCR of CDR3 regions, the authors built TCR beta libraries. TCRdb ran MiXCR on the multiplex PCR reads and lists one entry per CDR3 protein. The sample shows fewer than 550,000 distinct CDR3 sequences, roughly 21% of them seen only once. This CDR3 has 18 amino acids. V lost 0 bases, J lost 1 base, and 18 bases lay in between. Germline CDR1 reads MGHRA; CDR2 reads YSYEKL. This record belongs to a study of regulatory T cells in long-lasting Graves disease. Study overall: Over-5-year antithyroid drug use with positive TSH receptor antibodies defined persistent Graves' disease in the study.

Study-wide results and limits: It is possible that accuracy was reduced by the small size of the sample. The number of shared public clonotypes was higher in persistent patients (around 2,700) than new patients (under 1,000). Peripheral blood, not thyroid tissue, was the sole material studied.

Sequencing was performed on peripheral blood mononuclear cells (PBMCs), taken when the disease was refractory, from a patient treated with antithyroid drugs. This sequence was found in a female donor with Graves disease. The chain carries TRBV4-1 and TRBJ1-1; no clear D. This CDR3 is CASSQDWWTQRENTEAFF. The CDR3 DNA reads as TGCGCCAGCAGCCAAGATTGGTGGACCCAGAGGGAGAACACTGAAGCTTTCTTT.